One and the same sample provided the 23 T cell receptor beta chains below, sequenced in a study of blood T cell repertoires in COVID-19. Clones were read by immunoSEQ multiplex PCR, and TCRdb kept only the in-frame ones, dropping some. The sample includes about 280,000 clones, 75% to 90% of them seen just once. Sequenced material: peripheral blood. The origin of the receptors is a woman aged 70 to 79 with COVID-19, enrolled during active disease.

This clone has at least ten counts. The V call is TRBV27, the J call TRBJ1-6; D might be TRBD1 (5 bases). V lost 3 bases and J lost 9, with 15 bases in between. The CDR3 runs to 15 residues. Germline-derived CDR1 and CDR2 are MNHEY and SMNVEV (reference sequence). The chain's CDR3 is CASSFQAQGLSPLHF. The DNA for the CDR3 is TGTGCCAGCAGTTTTCAGGCCCAGGGCCTTTCACCCCTCCACTTT.

This chain uses TRBV5-4 with TRBJ2-2; 9 bases are a match to TRBD1. Germline V gene sequence: CDR1 SGHNT, CDR2 YYREEE (reference sequence). V was clipped by 2 bases and J by 4 bases; unmatched bases: 6. CDR3 length equals 16 residues. In DNA, the CDR3 is TGTGCCAGCAGCTTACGGGGACAGGGACGCACCGGGGAGCTGTTTTTT. It encodes CASSLRGQGRTGELFF.

In this sample, this clone turned up a few times. This chain uses TRBV6-5 with TRBJ1-6, with D possibly being TRBD1 (6 bases). The germline V and J ends were trimmed by 0 bases and 7 bases, with 13 bases remaining between them. Per germline, CDR1 MNHEY and CDR2 SVGAGI. This CDR3 is built from 16 residues. CDR3 DNA sequence: TGTGCCAGCAGTTACTCCGGTGGCAGGGGAAATTCACCCCTCCACTTT. It codes for CASSYSGGRGNSPLHF.

This chain uses TRBV27 with TRBJ2-7; the D gene is possibly TRBD2 (5 bases). V was shortened by 6 bases and J by 5 bases, with 17 bases between the two germline ends. CDR1 and CDR2 from the germline V gene are MNHEY and SMNVEV (reference sequence). CDR3 length: 14 residues. CDR3: CASSARDSGNEQYF. The CDR3, as DNA: TGTGCCAGCAGCGCCCGGGATTCTGGCAACGAGCAGTACTTC.

The sample holds one count of this clone. The V and J genes are TRBV30 and TRBJ1-2; maybe TRBD1 (5 bases). The CDR3 spans 13 residues. Trimming stripped 7 bases from V and 2 bases from J, with 14 bases between. Germline-derived CDR1 and CDR2 are GTSNPN and SVGIG (reference sequence). The CDR3 nucleotides read TGTGCCTCGATTGGTAGGGGAAACTATGGCTACACCTTC. Translating it yields CASIGRGNYGYTF.

This clone was recorded a few times. The genes are TRBV5-1 and TRBJ1-3, with 11 bases that match TRBD1. CDR1 is SGHRS and CDR2 is YFSETQ in the germline V gene. The trim removed 0 bases at V and 7 bases at J, leaving 3 bases unmatched. The length of the CDR3 is 15 residues. CDR3 sequence reads: CASSLAGTGGNTIYF. CDR3 DNA: TGCGCCAGCAGCTTGGCCGGGACAGGGGGGAACACCATATATTTT.

This clone was recorded only once. The chain has TRBV10-3 and TRBJ2-3, with TRBD2 identical over 9 bases. The CDR3 is made up of 17 amino acids. Germline-derived CDR1 and CDR2 are ENHRY and SYGVKD. The junction had 5 bases not matched to a gene; V was cut back by 0 bases and J by 1 base. The CDR3 here is CAISESKERGGTDTQYF. The CDR3 DNA reads as TGTGCCATCAGTGAGTCAAAAGAGCGGGGGGGCACAGATACGCAGTATTTT.

The table lists this clone with a count of one. The chain links TRBV7-2 to TRBJ2-7; 10 bases map to TRBD2. Germline CDR1 is SGHTA and CDR2 is FQGNSA. This CDR3 contains 15 residues. The V segment lost 3 bases and the J segment 3 bases; nucleotides outside the gene matches: 5. Here the CDR3 DNA reads TGTGCCAGCAGCTTTAGTAGCGGGGGGTTCTACGAGCAGTACTTC. Amino acid sequence: CASSFSSGGFYEQYF.

This clone was seen more than once but under ten times. The gene calls are TRBV6-1 and TRBJ1-1; perhaps TRBD1 as D (6 bases). Deletions cut 2 bases from V and 3 bases from J, with 10 bases between. Germline V gene lookup returns CDR1 MNHNS and CDR2 SASEGT. The CDR3 length is 14 residues. The chain's CDR3 is CASSELEGDTEAFF. The CDR3 nucleotides read TGTGCCAGCAGTGAATTAGAGGGGGACACTGAAGCTTTCTTT.

V and J are TRBV7-2 and TRBJ2-1; 7 positions match TRBD2. Germline trimming cut 6 bases from V and 9 bases from J; bases unmatched to any gene: 11. The CDR3 is 14 amino acids. CDR1 and CDR2 from the germline V gene are SGHTA and FQGNSA. CDR3 protein: CASRNTPASGEQFF. DNA of the CDR3: TGTGCCAGCAGAAATACCCCGGCTAGCGGTGAGCAGTTCTTC.

This CDR3 is CASSGRWPEQFF. The DNA for the CDR3 is TGTGCCAGCAGTGGGAGGTGGCCCGAGCAGTTCTTC. This chain links TRBV2 with TRBJ2-1; the D gene is possibly TRBD2 (5 bases). With 4 bases removed from V and 10 bases from J, the gap between germline ends came to 11 bases. Germline CDR1 SNHLY, CDR2 FYNNEI. The CDR3 extends over 12 amino acids.

The gene calls are TRBV2 and TRBJ1-1; 8 bases fit TRBD1. This CDR3 is 13 amino acids long. Germline V gene data show CDR1 as SNHLY and CDR2 as FYNNEI. The junction had 4 bases not matched to a gene; V was cut back by 6 bases and J by 4 bases. The CDR3 reads CASSATGGTEAFF. The CDR3 DNA reads as TGTGCCAGCAGCGCCACAGGGGGCACTGAAGCTTTCTTT.

This chain joins TRBV29-1 and TRBJ2-5; 9 bases are a match to TRBD2. Germline assignment: CDR1 SQVTM and CDR2 ANQGSEA. Trimming cost V 0 bases and J 2 bases; bases outside gene matches: 10. The length of the CDR3 is 17 residues. CDR3 amino acids: CSVEDWIWAGGQETQYF. CDR3 in DNA: TGCAGCGTTGAAGATTGGATATGGGCGGGGGGGCAAGAGACCCAGTACTTC.

This chain connects TRBV5-8 to TRBJ2-5, with 8 bases lining up with TRBD1. J lost 5 bases, V lost 0 bases, and 6 bases had no gene match. Germline CDR1 SGHTS, CDR2 YDEGEE. This CDR3 comprises 15 residues. The CDR3 bases are TGTGCCAGCAGCTTGGGGACAGGGTACGCGGAGACCCAGTACTTC. Its translation: CASSLGTGYAETQYF.

J is TRBJ2-3 and V is TRBV4-1, with TRBD2 matching 13 bases. V gave up 4 bases and J gave up 4 bases; unmatched junction bases: 8. This CDR3 contains 17 residues. Germline V gives CDR1 MGHRA, CDR2 YSYEKL. The CDR3 coding sequence is TGCGCCAGCAGCCGAGAGAGGACTAGCGGGGGCGCAGATACGCAGTATTTT. It encodes CASSRERTSGGADTQYF.

The chain uses TRBV5-1 and TRBJ1-2; D gene uncertain. This CDR3 has 14 residues. The germline gives CDR1 SGHRS, CDR2 YFSETQ. Trimming removed 0 bases at V and 5 bases at J, with 11 bases between. The CDR3 DNA is TGCGCCAGCAGCTTGGCCGGAGGGTCATATGGCTACACCTTC. It yields the protein CASSLAGGSYGYTF.

This chain links TRBV10-3 with TRBJ2-5, with TRBD2 matching 10 bases. The germline gives CDR1 ENHRY, CDR2 SYGVKD. The V and J ends lost 3 bases and 1 base, in that order; junction bases with no gene match: 2. This CDR3 is built from 15 residues. CDR3 loop: CAISEQRGGQETQYF. The CDR3, as DNA: TGTGCCATCAGTGAACAGCGGGGGGGCCAAGAGACCCAGTACTTC.

The rearrangement joins TRBV12-5 to TRBJ1-6; tentative D call: TRBD1 (6 bases). This CDR3 region has 13 residues. V was pared by 5 bases and J by 10 bases, with 12 bases between. The germline CDR1 and CDR2 sequences are LGHNT and FRNRAP. CDR3 sequence reads: CASGLETGSPLHF. Written as DNA, the CDR3 is TGTGCTAGTGGTCTCGAGACAGGATCACCCCTCCACTTT. Drawing the rest from reference TRBV12-5 and TRBJ1-6, the complete variable domain is DARVTQTPRHKVTEMGQEVTMRCQPILGHNTVFWYRQTMMQGLELLAYFRNRAPLDDSGMPKDRFSAEMPDATLATLKIQPSEPRDSAVYFCASGLETGSPLHFGNGTRLTVT.

A few counts support this clone. The genes are TRBV9 and TRBJ2-1; 10 bases match TRBD2. Germline V gene lookup returns CDR1 SGDLS and CDR2 YYNGEE. Trimming removed 3 bases from V and 7 bases from J; junction bases left unmatched: 7. The CDR3 runs to 15 residues. Written as DNA, the CDR3 is TGTGCCAGCAGCGCAAGCGGGGGGGATGGGAATGAGCAGTTCTTC. Amino acids: CASSASGGDGNEQFF.

The rearrangement joins TRBV5-4 to TRBJ2-7; the D gene is possibly TRBD1 (5 bases). Germline CDR1 is SGHNT and CDR2 is YYREEE (reference sequence). The CDR3 is 14 residues long. V shed 0 bases and J shed 4 bases, with 11 bases lying between them. CDR3 residues: CASSLAGPGYEQYF. CDR3 coding DNA: TGTGCCAGCAGCTTGGCCGGCCCAGGGTACGAGCAGTACTTC.

This rearrangement joins TRBV5-1 to TRBJ2-2, with D possibly being TRBD1 (6 bases). V shed 4 bases and J shed 0 bases, with 10 bases lying between them. Germline V lookup: CDR1 SGHRS, CDR2 YFSETQ. CDR3 size: 15 residues. The CDR3 sequence is CASSRTETNTGELFF. For the CDR3, the DNA is TGCGCCAGCAGCCGGACAGAGACGAACACCGGGGAGCTGTTTTTT.

The V and J genes are TRBV21-1 and TRBJ2-2; no DNA check was done on the table's D call, TRBD2. TRBV21-1 is given as a pseudogene. The CDR3 length is 13 residues. The CDR3 DNA reads as TGTGCCAACGGGACTCTGAACACCGGGGAGCTGTTTTTT. Encoded protein: CANGTLNTGELFF.

This sequence joins TRBV18 and TRBJ1-6; possible D gene TRBD1, 6 bases. The ends were cut back, 3 bases at V and 10 bases at J, with 13 bases in the middle. The CDR3 totals 14 residues. Germline lookup yields CDR1 KGHSH and CDR2 LQKENI. The CDR3 nucleotides are TGTGCCAGCTCACCTTCGGACAGCAGATCACCCCTCCACTTT. Translation gives CASSPSDSRSPLHF.